This T cell receptor (beta chain) was documented in a study of cytomegalovirus exposure and HLA in healthy donors (TCRdb year 2017). Background for the entire study: An earlier analysis of 550 to 700 of the donors reported 250 to 300 Gb of sequence data and 117 million unique TCR beta sequences from 150 million to 200 million T cells. A later genetic analysis took genome-wide SNP genotypes for about 55% of the roughly 700 donors and used that subset as a discovery cohort. Donor age, sex, ethnicity and CMV serostatus were compiled alongside the repertoire data. To predict cytomegalovirus infection status, the study combined high-throughput TCR immunosequencing, statistical association of individual TCRs with disease status, and machine learning. A later analysis re-examined previously published TCR beta repertoires from 500 to 700 donors and added high-resolution HLA genotyping to investigate patterns of TCR occurrence. The aim of the study was to test whether cataloging public T cell receptors could identify signatures of past pathogen exposure. In the later analysis, no new phenotypic data were used to find candidate immune exposures; instead, reliance was placed on TCR beta sequences and their occurrence across donors. An early release that covered some 630 HLA-typed donors contained approximately 300 gigabases of sequencing data and tens of millions of unique TCR sequences. Among about 400 genotyped donors of the cohort, an average of approximately 240,000 unique TCR beta nucleotide sequences was sequenced per donor, of which roughly 17% were non-productive. Typing coverage differed by locus: A, B, C, DRB1 and DQB1 were typed in roughly 620-640 donors, DQA1 in roughly 500, DPA1 in roughly 590, and DPB1 in just under 490. In addition to the first cohort of approximately 650 subjects, a separate validation cohort of 120 different subjects was used. An earlier analysis of about 620 of the donors applied high-throughput TCR beta sequencing to assess whether each TCR beta V gene segment acted as functional or pseudogenic. HLA typing included class I and class II loci at four-digit resolution. The study used immunosequencing to profile the T cell repertoires of approximately 690 subjects and linked those repertoires to cytomegalovirus serostatus. Every repertoire in the discovery cohort had been generated on one and the same sequencing platform. A handful of DR-DQ haplotypes were handled as single units for association and clustering because linkage in the cohort was strong. Of the roughly 410 genotyped donors, more than 75% were placed in the genetic ancestry cluster associated with self-reported Caucasian donors. The paper as a whole reports these results and caveats: In a later genetic analysis, fewer N-insertions in productive TCRs were reported among donors in an Asian-associated ancestry cluster than the roughly 700-donor mean. Sequencing depth was assumed to be roughly uniform across donors in the presence/absence analyses, though that assumption may not hold. In vitro tests confirmed that a few of the cytomegalovirus-associated TCR beta chains recognize cytomegalovirus antigens. A further reported finding was that TCR beta sequences accurately predicted the HLA-A and HLA-B alleles for most subjects in the first cohort. While some public TCRs were present in many individuals, most TCR sequences turned up only very rarely across donors. HLA typing was unavailable for some donors at each locus, so association tests used only the typed subset. Only TCR beta chains were sequenced in this cohort, and the absence of alpha or paired-chain data limited detectable features. Correlated functional status among segregating V segments might reflect linkage disequilibrium, but an unknown experimental factor could not be ruled out. CMV serostatus was the only immune exposure information available for the cohort. Cytomegalovirus status was reported to be diagnosed by the classifier with high specificity and sensitivity in both the original and validation cohorts. A later analysis found that most CMV-associated TCR beta chains appeared HLA-restricted, with HLA associations seemingly driven largely by CMV exposure. In a later analysis, several top co-occurrence clusters were reported to appear linked to parvovirus B19, influenza, CMV and Epstein-Barr virus. In a later analysis, TCR association rates were found to vary across HLA loci, with the most associated TCRs seen for DRB1 alleles and the fewest for HLA-C alleles. At a false discovery rate of 0.05, a later analysis linked roughly 17,000 TCR beta sequences to specific HLA alleles. A total of some 180 TCR beta chains were listed by the study as associated with cytomegalovirus. When HLA alleles, especially DR and DQ, strongly co-occurred, attributing TCR associations to individual alleles was difficult. An earlier analysis of around 540 of the donors showed that most TCR beta V segments appeared in productive rearrangements either about 87% or about 30% of the time, which broadly matched IMGT annotations. Because counts were too low, 15 to 20 rarely observed V segments, including chromosome 9 orphons, were left out of the earlier analysis of a few hundred of the donors. According to the authors, the approach could potentially be generalized to other disease states and immunological phenotypes. In a later analysis, HLA-associated TCR beta chains were found to be more clonally expanded and to have lower generation probabilities than equally common non-associated chains. The sequencing pipeline was judged likely to have produced a cluster of highly shared sequence variants as a technical artifact. A later genetic analysis associated a missense DCLRE1C variant with V-gene and J-gene trimming of TCR beta chains, and an independent cohort replicated the association.

Notes on this clone: Its target antigen remains unknown. Base-call qualities are not available, and no considerably larger clone is one nucleotide away.

In total, approximately 690 healthy bone marrow donors made up the cohort. Cohort members were all nominally healthy when sampled, although unrecorded immune exposures were likely present. The donor tested CMV seronegative and was one of the 352 seronegative cohort members. A peripheral blood sample was collected from each donor, and TCR beta sequencing was performed on peripheral blood mononuclear cells. Genomic DNA was extracted from the blood cell samples with the Qiagen DNeasy Blood Extraction Kit. The library was prepared using the immunoSEQ multiplex PCR assay. For the multiplex PCR, a mixture combining 60 forward primers for TCR Vbeta segments and 13 reverse primers for TCR Jbeta segments was used. The CDR3 region of rearranged TCR beta genes was amplified from genomic DNA by a multiplex PCR assay. Amplified TCR beta libraries were sequenced as 87-base-pair reads on the Illumina HiSeq System. The source study handled its data this way. In a later analysis, about 80 million unique TCR beta chains were counted across the 500 to 850 repertoires, and roughly 10 million of these chains were shared by at least two donors. To remove PCR and sequencing errors, raw reads were error-corrected and collapsed into unique sequences using a nearest-neighbor algorithm that merged closely related sequences. V, D and J gene segments were assigned by aligning CDR3 sequences to IMGT reference sequences. For a sequence to be retained, a match of at least six nucleotides to both a V gene segment and a J gene segment was required. A rearrangement counted as productive if the CDR3 had no stop codons and remained in frame with V and J, and every other rearrangement counted as non-productive. CDR3 was defined according to IMGT convention as the region running from the second conserved V-encoded cysteine to the conserved J-encoded phenylalanine. The earlier analysis of about 610 of the donors excluded sequences that lacked an unambiguous match to a single V gene segment. An earlier analysis of some 610 of the donors called V segments functional above 56.7% productive rearrangements and segregating when the between-donor standard deviation exceeded 5%. A statistical classification framework was developed to diagnose cytomegalovirus status using the catalog of TCR beta chain sequences. V and J gene assignment, in a later analysis, came from comparing TCR nucleotide sequences with IMGT/GENE-DB human TR gene sequences. A later analysis assigned CDR3 sequences and most-parsimonious VDJ recombination scenarios with the TCRdist pipeline. In a later analysis, each TCR beta chain was defined by its CDR3 amino acid sequence together with its V-gene family, and reads without a unique V-gene family were excluded. As a way to deal with suspected cross-contamination and a sequencing artifact, a later analysis dropped 450 to 600 nucleotide sequences that were highly shared and had low generation probability. For each public chain, a later analysis derived a clonal expansion index from normalized ranks of inferred template counts within each repertoire. A later analysis computed generation probabilities with a VDJ recombination model fitted to out-of-frame rearrangements, and checked the results against IGoR. A later analysis scored TCR-TCR, TCR-HLA and TCR-CMV co-occurrence with hypergeometric tests, applying a repertoire-size bias correction to TCR pairs. To estimate false discovery rates, a later analysis permuted the HLA or CMV assignments 20 times. In a later analysis, co-occurring TCRs were grouped using DBSCAN, and TCRdist sequence similarity was added for clustering within HLA-allele-positive subsets. For co-occurrence clustering, repertoires with fewer than 30,000 or more than 120,000 public chains were excluded, along with about five repertoires with anomalous nucleotide sharing. Here the immuneACCESS table is served through TCRdb, limited to in-frame sequences with V and J called. Missing clones are a known gap in these copies; in checked studies unresolved V genes cover under half, and the rest lacks a known reason. Clone size and V and J calls were adopted from that table, with D and trimming inferred from the DNA. The sample contains 80,000 to 90,000 clones, 75% to 85% of them found a single time. The top ten clonotypes cover around 1.8% of the sample.

The clonotype originates from a woman under 40 in good health and CMV-seronegative. The source material was PBMCs.

The DNA sequence is TGTGCCAGCAGTGACCTCCACGAGCAGTACTTC. It translates to CASSDLHEQYF. This receptor chain uses TRBV6-1 and TRBJ2-7; the D gene is not confidently resolved. CDR1 and CDR2, per the germline V gene, are MNHNS and SASEGT. V and J are truncated by 3 bases and 5 bases respectively, leaving an intervening sequence of 5 bases. The CDR3 spans 11 residues, from the cysteine through the phenylalanine. Only CDR3 DNA is held: 33 bases, read in frame from base 1.